This T cell receptor (beta chain) came from a study of CD8 T cells in ankylosing spondylitis. Study-wide results and caveats: Disease-linked clones proved CD8+ and comparatively uncommon in peripheral blood. The study looked at matched synovial fluid samples from ankylosing spondylitis patients. Disease-linked clones were reported to be significantly enriched there.

TCRdb re-called the 5' RACE reads with MiXCR, one entry per CDR3 protein. The sample has roughly 91,000 distinct CDR3 sequences, about 7.7% seen once. This CDR3 has 16 residues. Germline loops: CDR1 LGHDT, CDR2 YNNKEL (reference sequence). The V end was cut by 0 bases, the J end by 2 bases, with 12 bases between. This clonotype was detected ten times or more. Its matching antigen is unknown. The rearrangement joins TRBV3-1 to TRBJ2-3; D not resolved. This sequence was found in a male donor with ankylosing spondylitis or in good health (not recorded which). The sample taken for sequencing was blood, either unsorted or a sorted T cell fraction (not recorded which). The CDR3 region has the DNA TGTGCCAGCAGCCAAGATCTGGGCACGCACACAGATACGCAGTATTTT. Translation gives CASSQDLGTHTDTQYF.